The present entry profiles one TCR beta chain with its context. Its antigen remains unidentified. No base quality values were provided; no much bigger clone lies one nucleotide off. These data come from a study of response to subunit inactivated influenza vaccine listed by TCRdb under 2018. With respect to the entire study: To follow how T cells responded to a trivalent subunit inactivated influenza vaccine, the researchers relied on deep quantitative profiling of the T cell receptor repertoire. The paper as a whole reports these results and caveats: The authors proposed that each seasonal influenza vaccination may bring in only a limited number of new T cells.

CDR1 DFQATT and CDR2 SNEGSKA were looked up in the germline V gene (reference sequence). V lost 4 bases and J lost 5 bases, and the count of bases not matched to a germline gene is 14. Measured from the cysteine to the phenylalanine, the CDR3 is 17 residues long. Left in the record is the CDR3 DNA by itself, 51 bases read in frame from the first base. The method was RT-PCR. Sequencing instrument: Illumina HiSeq 2500. TCRdb cleaned the public reads at Q25 with fastp, built clones with MiXCR and kept in-frame beta chains. Each entry is one CDR3 protein sequence, shown with its most common DNA and genes. A total of 530,000 or so distinct CDR3 sequences appear in this sample, around 15% of them only once. The ten most abundant clones make up over 8.5% of the sample.

The material sequenced was PBMCs from blood, taken about 12 days after vaccination. This chain joins TRBV20-1 to TRBJ2-2; TRBD1 aligns with 9 central bases. The receptor's source is a man aged 45-65 years who received an inactivated influenza vaccine. Donor details come from another sample of the same person, matched by shared clones. The bases read TGCAGTGCTATATCGGGACAGGGCCGTCTGAGAACCGGGGAGCTGTTTTTT. Its translation is CSAISGQGRLRTGELFF.